This TCR beta chain came from a study of blood T cell repertoires in COVID-19. Looking at the study overall: Samples taken during acute and convalescent COVID-19 were collected in the United States, Italy and Spain.

The table came from immunoSEQ multiplex PCR; TCRdb's copy has only in-frame clones and leaves some out. The sample has 200,000 to 300,000 clones; 83% are singletons. CDR1 SGHTS and CDR2 YDEGEE come from the germline V gene. The ends were cut back, 4 bases at V and 5 bases at J, with 16 bases in the middle. The CDR3 has 15 residues. The TCR was taken from a human donor in a cohort sampled during active COVID-19. V usage is TRBV5-8 and J usage is TRBJ1-5; perhaps TRBD1 as D (5 bases). Sequenced: peripheral blood. The chain's CDR3 is CASSNGGGRDQPQHF. The CDR3 DNA reads TGTGCCAGCAGCAATGGGGGGGGACGGGATCAGCCCCAGCATTTT.